This T cell receptor (beta chain) was observed in a study of beta chain features in type 1 diabetes. With V trimmed by 5 bases and J by 2 bases, 8 bases remained unmatched. The CDR3 covers 16 residues. Germline lookup yields CDR1 SEHNR and CDR2 FQNEAQ (reference sequence). The investigators reverse transcribed all of the isolated RNA, so they sequenced expressed TCRB transcripts. Measured with immunoSEQ multiplex PCR; TCRdb has only the in-frame clones, and not every one. In the table there are hundreds of thousands of clones, about 12% of which are singletons. There are a few counts of this clone. This clonotype was obtained from a man aged 18 to 30 in good health. V usage is TRBV7-9 and J usage is TRBJ2-5; 10 bases are shared with TRBD1. The specimen was naive CD4+ T cells from blood. CDR3 bases: TGTGCCAGCAGCACAGGGGACAGGGGTCTTCAAGAGACCCAGTACTTC. It encodes CASSTGDRGLQETQYF.